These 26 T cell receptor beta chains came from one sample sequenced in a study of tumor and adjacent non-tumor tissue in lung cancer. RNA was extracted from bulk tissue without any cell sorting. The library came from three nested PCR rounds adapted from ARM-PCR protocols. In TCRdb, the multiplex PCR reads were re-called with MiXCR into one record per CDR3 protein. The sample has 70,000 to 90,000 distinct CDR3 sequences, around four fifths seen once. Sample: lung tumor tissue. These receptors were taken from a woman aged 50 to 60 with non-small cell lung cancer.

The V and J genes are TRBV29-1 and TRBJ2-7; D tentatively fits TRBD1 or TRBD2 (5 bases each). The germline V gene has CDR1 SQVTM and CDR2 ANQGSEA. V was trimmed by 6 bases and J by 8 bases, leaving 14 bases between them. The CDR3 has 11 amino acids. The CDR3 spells CSVSRDDKQYF. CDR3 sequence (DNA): TGCAGCGTCTCCCGGGACGACAAGCAGTACTTC.

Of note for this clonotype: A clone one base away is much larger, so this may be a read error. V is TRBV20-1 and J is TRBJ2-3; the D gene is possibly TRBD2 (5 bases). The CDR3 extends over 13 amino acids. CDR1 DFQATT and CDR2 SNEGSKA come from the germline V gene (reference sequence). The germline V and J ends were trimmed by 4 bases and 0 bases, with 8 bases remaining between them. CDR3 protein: CSAKWTSTDTQYF. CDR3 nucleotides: TGCAGTGCTAAATGGACTAGCACAGATACGCAGTATTTT.

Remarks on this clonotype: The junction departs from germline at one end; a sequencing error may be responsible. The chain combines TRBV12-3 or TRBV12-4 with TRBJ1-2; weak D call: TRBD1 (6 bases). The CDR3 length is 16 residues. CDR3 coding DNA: TGTGTCAGCAGCCATACAGGGATTGTCTCCAACTATGGCTACACCTTC. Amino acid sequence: CVSSHTGIVSNYGYTF.

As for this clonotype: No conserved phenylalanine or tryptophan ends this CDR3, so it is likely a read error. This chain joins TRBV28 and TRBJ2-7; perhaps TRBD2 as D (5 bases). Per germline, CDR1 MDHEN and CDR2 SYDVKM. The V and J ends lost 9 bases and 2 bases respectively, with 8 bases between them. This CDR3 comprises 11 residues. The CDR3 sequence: CASTGAYEQYL. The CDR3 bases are TGTGCCAGTACCGGGGCCTACGAGCAGTACTTA.

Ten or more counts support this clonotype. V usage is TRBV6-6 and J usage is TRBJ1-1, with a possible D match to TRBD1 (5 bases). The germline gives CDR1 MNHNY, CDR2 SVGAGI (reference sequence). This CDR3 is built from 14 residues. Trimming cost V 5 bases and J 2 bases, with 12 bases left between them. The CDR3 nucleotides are TGTGCCAGCAGTCCTGACAGCATCAACACTGAAGCTTTCTTT. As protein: CASSPDSINTEAFF.

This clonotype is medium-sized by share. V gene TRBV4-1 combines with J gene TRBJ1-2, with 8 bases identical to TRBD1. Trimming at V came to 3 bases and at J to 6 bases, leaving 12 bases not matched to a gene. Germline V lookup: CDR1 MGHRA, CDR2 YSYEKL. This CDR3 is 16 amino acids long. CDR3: CASSQRQGALSDGYTF. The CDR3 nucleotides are TGCGCCAGCAGCCAGAGGCAGGGGGCCTTGTCTGATGGCTACACCTTC.

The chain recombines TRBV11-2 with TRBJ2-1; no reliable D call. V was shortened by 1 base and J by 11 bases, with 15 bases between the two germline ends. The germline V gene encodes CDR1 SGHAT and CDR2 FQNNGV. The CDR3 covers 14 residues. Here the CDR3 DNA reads TGTGCCAGCAGCTTAGGCAGTGCCGATAATAAGCAGTTCTTC. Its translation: CASSLGSADNKQFF.

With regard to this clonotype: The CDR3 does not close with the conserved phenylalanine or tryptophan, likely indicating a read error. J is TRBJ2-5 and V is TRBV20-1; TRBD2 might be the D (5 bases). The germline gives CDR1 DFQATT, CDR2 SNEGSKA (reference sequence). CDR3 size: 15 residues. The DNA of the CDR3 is TGCAGTGTTAGATCACCCCGCGGCGGGCAAGAGACCCAGTACTAC. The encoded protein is CSVRSPRGGQETQYY.

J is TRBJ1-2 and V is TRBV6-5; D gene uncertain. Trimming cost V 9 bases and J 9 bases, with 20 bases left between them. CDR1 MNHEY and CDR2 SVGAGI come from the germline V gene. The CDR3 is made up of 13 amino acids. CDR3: CASSRNGCRSYTF. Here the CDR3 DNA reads TGTGCCAGTAGTCGGAACGGATGTAGGAGCTACACCTTC.

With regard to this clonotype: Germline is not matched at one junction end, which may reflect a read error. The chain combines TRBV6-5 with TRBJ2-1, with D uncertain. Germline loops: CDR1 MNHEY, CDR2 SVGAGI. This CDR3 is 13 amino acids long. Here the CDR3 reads CAGSPILGNEQFF. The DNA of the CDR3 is TGTGCCGGCAGCCCCATCCTGGGGAATGAACAGTTCTTC.

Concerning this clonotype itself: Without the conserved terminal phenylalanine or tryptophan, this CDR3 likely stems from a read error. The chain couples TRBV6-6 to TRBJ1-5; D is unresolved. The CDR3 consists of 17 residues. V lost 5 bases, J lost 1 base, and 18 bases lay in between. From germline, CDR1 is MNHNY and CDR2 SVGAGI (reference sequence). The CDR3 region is CASSHLTRASSNQPQHS. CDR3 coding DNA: TGTGCCAGCAGTCACTTGACAAGGGCCTCAAGCAATCAGCCCCAGCATTCT.

The CDR3 coding sequence is TGTGCCAGCAGCAAGGGGACTAGTGGCTCCTACAGAGAGCAGTTCTTC. Protein: CASSKGTSGSYREQFF. The chain joins TRBV5-4 to TRBJ2-1, with 8 bases that match TRBD2. CDR1 is SGHNT, CDR2 YYREEE, per germline (reference sequence). The CDR3 length is 16 residues. J gave up 10 bases and V 4 bases, and 16 bases lay outside the gene matches.

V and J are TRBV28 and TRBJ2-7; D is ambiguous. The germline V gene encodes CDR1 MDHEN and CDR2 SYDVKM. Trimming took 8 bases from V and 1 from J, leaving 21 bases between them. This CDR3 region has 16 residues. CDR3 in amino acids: CASGLEVVIFSYEQYF. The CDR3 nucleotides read TGTGCCAGCGGTCTAGAAGTGGTGATCTTTTCCTACGAGCAGTACTTC.

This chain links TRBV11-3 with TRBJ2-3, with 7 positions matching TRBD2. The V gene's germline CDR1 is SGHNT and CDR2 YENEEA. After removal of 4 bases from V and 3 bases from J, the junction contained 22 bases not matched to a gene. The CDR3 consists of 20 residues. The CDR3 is CASSSPPYSSSSGCTDTQYF. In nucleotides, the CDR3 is TGTGCCAGCAGCTCTCCCCCTTATTCTTCTTCTAGCGGCTGTACAGATACGCAGTATTTT. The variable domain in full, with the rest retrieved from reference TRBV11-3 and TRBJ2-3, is EAGVVQSPRYKIIEKKQPVAFWCNPISGHNTLYWYLQNLGQGPELLIRYENEEAVDDSQLPKDRFSAERLKGVDSTLKIQPAELGDSAVYLCASSSPPYSSSSGCTDTQYFGPGTRLTVL.

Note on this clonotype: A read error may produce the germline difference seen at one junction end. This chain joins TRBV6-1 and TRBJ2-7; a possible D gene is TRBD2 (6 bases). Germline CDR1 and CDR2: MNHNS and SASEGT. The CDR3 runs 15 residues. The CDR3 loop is CANSAGLNHRYEQYF. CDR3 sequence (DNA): TGTGCCAACAGTGCGGGATTAAACCACCGGTACGAGCAGTACTTC.

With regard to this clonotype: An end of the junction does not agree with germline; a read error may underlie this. CDR3 coding DNA: TGTGCCAACAGTTGGTCCCTTACTAGCGGGACAAAGTACGAGCAGTACTTC. Amino acid sequence: CANSWSLTSGTKYEQYF. The chain has TRBV28 and TRBJ2-7, with TRBD2 identical over 10 bases. Germline loops: CDR1 MDHEN, CDR2 SYDVKM. The CDR3 consists of 17 residues.

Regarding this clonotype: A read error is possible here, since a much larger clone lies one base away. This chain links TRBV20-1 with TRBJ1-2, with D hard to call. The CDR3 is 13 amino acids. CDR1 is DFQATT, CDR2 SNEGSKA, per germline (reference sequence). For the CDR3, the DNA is TGCAGTGTTAGAGATTCTAAAGCGTGGGGCTACACCTTC. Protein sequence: CSVRDSKAWGYTF.

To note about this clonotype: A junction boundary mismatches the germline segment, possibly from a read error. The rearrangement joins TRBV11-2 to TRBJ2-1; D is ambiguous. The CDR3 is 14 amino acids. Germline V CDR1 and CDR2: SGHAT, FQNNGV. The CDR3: CASSFGSTDNEQLF. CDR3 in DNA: TGTGCCAGCAGCTTTGGTAGTACCGACAATGAGCAGCTCTTC.

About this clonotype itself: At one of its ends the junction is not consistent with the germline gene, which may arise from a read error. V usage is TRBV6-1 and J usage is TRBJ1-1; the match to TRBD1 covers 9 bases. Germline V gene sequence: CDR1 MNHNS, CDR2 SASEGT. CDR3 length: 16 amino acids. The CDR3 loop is CAGSEAPGTGSTEAFF. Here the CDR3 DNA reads TGTGCCGGCAGTGAGGCCCCGGGGACAGGGAGCACTGAAGCCTTCTTT.

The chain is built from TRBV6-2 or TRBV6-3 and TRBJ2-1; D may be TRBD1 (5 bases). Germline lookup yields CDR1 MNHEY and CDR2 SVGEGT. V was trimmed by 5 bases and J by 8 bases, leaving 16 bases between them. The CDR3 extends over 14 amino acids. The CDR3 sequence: CASSRRTWGDEQFF. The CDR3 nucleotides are TGTGCCAGCAGTCGCAGGACGTGGGGCGATGAGCAGTTCTTC.

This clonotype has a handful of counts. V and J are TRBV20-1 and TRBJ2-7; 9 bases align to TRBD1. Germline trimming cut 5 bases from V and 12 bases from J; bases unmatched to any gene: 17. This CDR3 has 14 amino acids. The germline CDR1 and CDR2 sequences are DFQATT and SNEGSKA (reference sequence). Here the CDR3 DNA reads TGCAGTGCTGGATCTACCGGGACAGGGAATATTCCGTACTTC. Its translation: CSAGSTGTGNIPYF.

The CDR3 spells CASSLPLRDSQRYTF. The CDR3 DNA follows: TGTGCCAGCTCACTACCCCTCCGGGACAGCCAGAGGTACACCTTC. The chain combines TRBV18 with TRBJ1-2; 7 bases fit TRBD1. Germline trimming cut 4 bases from V and 11 bases from J; bases unmatched to any gene: 16. In germline, CDR1 is KGHSH, CDR2 LQKENI. This CDR3 has 15 residues.

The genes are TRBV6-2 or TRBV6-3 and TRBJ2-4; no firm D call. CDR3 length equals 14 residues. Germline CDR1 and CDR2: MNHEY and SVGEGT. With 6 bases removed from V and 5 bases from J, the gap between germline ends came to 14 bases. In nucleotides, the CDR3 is TGTGCCAGCAGACCCCACGAGCGTCAAAACATTCAGTACTTC. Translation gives CASRPHERQNIQYF.

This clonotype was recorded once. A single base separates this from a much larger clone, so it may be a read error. CDR3 nucleotide sequence: TGTGCCTGGAGTATACTAGCCGGGGCAGGAGAGACCCAGTACTTC. Translated, it gives CAWSILAGAGETQYF. The V and J genes are TRBV30 and TRBJ2-5; D perhaps matches TRBD2 (6 bases). The CDR3 runs 15 residues. Germline loops: CDR1 GTSNPN, CDR2 SVGIG (reference sequence). V lost 2 bases and J 4 bases, leaving 17 bases between the germline ends.

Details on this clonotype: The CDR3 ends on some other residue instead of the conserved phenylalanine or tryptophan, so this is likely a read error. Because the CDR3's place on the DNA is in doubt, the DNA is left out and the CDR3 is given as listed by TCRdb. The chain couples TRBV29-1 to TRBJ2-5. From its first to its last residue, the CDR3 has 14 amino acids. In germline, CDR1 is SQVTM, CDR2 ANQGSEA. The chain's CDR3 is CSVAEQKLQETHYS.

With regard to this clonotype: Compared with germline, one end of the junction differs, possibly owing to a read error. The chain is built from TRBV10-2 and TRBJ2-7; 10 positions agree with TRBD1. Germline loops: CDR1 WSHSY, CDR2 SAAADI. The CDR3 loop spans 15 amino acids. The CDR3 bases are TGCGCCAGCAGTGGATGGGACAGGGGCTCCTACAAGCAGCACTTC. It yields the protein CASSGWDRGSYKQHF.